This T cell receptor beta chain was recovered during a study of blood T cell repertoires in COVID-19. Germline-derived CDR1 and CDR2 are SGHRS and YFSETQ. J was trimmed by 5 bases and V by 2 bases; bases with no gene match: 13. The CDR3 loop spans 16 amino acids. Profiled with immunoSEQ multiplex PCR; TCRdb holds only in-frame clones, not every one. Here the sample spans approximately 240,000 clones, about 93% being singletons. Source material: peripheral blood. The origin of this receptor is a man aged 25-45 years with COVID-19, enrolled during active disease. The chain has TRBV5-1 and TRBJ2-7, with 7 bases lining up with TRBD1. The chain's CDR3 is CASSFQPDRVPHEQYF. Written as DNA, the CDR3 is TGCGCCAGCAGCTTCCAACCTGACAGGGTCCCCCACGAGCAGTACTTC.